The 24 T cell receptor beta chains reported below all come from one sample, sequenced in a study of lymphopenia after photon versus proton radiotherapy. This table comes from immunoSEQ multiplex PCR, and its TCRdb copy is limited to in-frame clones, with some not included. The table has under 75,000 clones, 85% to 95% seen once; the top ten hold about 2%. The sequences come from peripheral blood, collected from a patient treated with photon-based radiotherapy. The receptors were sampled from a woman in her thirties or forties with cholangiocarcinoma.

The V gene is TRBV27, the J gene TRBJ2-7; D is tentatively TRBD1 or TRBD2 (5 bases each). The CDR3 contains 16 residues. V dropped 0 bases and J dropped 4 bases, with 16 bases sitting between them. Germline V lookup: CDR1 MNHEY, CDR2 SMNVEV (reference sequence). The CDR3 region has the DNA TGTGCCAGCAGTTTATCCCTCCGTGGGGGTAGATACGAGCAGTACTTC. Translated: CASSLSLRGGRYEQYF.

This chain uses TRBV9 with TRBJ1-2; D is undetermined. This CDR3 is built from 14 residues. Trimming shortened V by 0 bases and J by 6 bases, and 12 bases separated the two germline ends. Germline values: CDR1 SGDLS, CDR2 YYNGEE. The CDR3 bases are TGTGCCAGCAGCGTAGTAACCGGCGGAAATGGCTACACCTTC. Translated: CASSVVTGGNGYTF. The whole variable domain, filled in from reference TRBV9 and TRBJ1-2, reads DSGVTQTPKHLITATGQRVTLRCSPRSGDLSVYWYQQSLDQGLQFLIQYYNGEERAKGNILERFSAQQFPDLHSELNLSSLELGDSALYFCASSVVTGGNGYTFGSGTRLTVV.

This chain links TRBV19 with TRBJ1-2; the match to TRBD1 covers 7 bases. V trimming: 6 bases; J trimming: 0 bases; junction bases outside the gene matches: 7. The CDR3 runs 15 residues. Germline CDR1 reads LNHDA; CDR2 reads SQIVND (reference sequence). The CDR3 nucleotides read TGTGCCAGTAGCCCGGGGCAGGGGGCTAACTATGGCTACACCTTC. This gives the protein CASSPGQGANYGYTF.

The CDR3 DNA reads TGTGCCAGCAGTGAAAGGGAGACAGTGGTGTATGGCTACACCTTC. Its protein product is CASSERETVVYGYTF. The chain joins TRBV6-1 to TRBJ1-2; D is possibly TRBD1 (5 bases). Germline V gene lookup returns CDR1 MNHNS and CDR2 SASEGT. V lost 2 bases, J lost 5 bases, and 15 bases lay in between. The CDR3 totals 15 residues.

The rearrangement links TRBV2 to TRBJ2-3; 13 nucleotides line up with TRBD2. CDR1 and CDR2 (germline): SNHLY, FYNNEI. The CDR3 covers 18 residues. Losses at the gene ends were 5 bases for V and 7 bases for J; bases not matched to a gene: 15. This CDR3 is CASSPRTGTSGARNTQYF. DNA of the CDR3: TGTGCCAGCAGTCCTAGAACTGGGACTAGCGGGGCTAGGAATACGCAGTATTTT.

The J gene is TRBJ2-1, the V gene TRBV2; weak D call: TRBD2 (5 bases). V shed 6 bases and J shed 9 bases, with 9 bases lying between them. Germline-derived CDR1 and CDR2 are SNHLY and FYNNEI. The CDR3 sequence is 11 residues long. The CDR3 sequence: CASSLAPEQFF. The CDR3 DNA is TGTGCCAGCAGCCTAGCCCCTGAGCAGTTCTTC. The whole variable domain, remainder taken from reference TRBV2 and TRBJ2-1, is EPEVTQTPSHQVTQMGQEVILRCVPISNHLYFYWYRQILGQKVEFLVSFYNNEISEKSEIFDDQFSVERPDGSNFTLKIRSTKLEDSAMYFCASSLAPEQFFGPGTRLTVL.

This clone appeared a single time. The chain uses TRBV19 and TRBJ1-1; D is uncertain. The CDR3 contains 13 residues. V was pared by 8 bases and J by 0 bases, with 10 bases between. Germline assignment: CDR1 LNHDA and CDR2 SQIVND (reference sequence). As DNA, the CDR3 is TGTGCCAGTCGGCCAGCGATGAACACTGAAGCTTTCTTT. Residues: CASRPAMNTEAFF.

This clone is a singleton in its sample. The rearrangement uses TRBV7-2 and TRBJ2-7, with TRBD2 matching 7 bases. CDR1 is SGHTA, CDR2 FQGNSA, per germline. The CDR3 runs to 14 residues. The V segment lost 4 bases and the J segment 5 bases; nucleotides outside the gene matches: 8. The CDR3 DNA sequence: TGTGCCAGCAGCTGGGGGGGAGGCCGAGACGAGCAGTACTTC. Protein sequence: CASSWGGGRDEQYF.

This clone has a single count. This chain joins TRBV6-5 and TRBJ1-5; D unresolved. This CDR3 has 15 amino acids. V shed 6 bases and J shed 0 bases, with 12 bases lying between them. Germline V gene data show CDR1 as MNHEY and CDR2 as SVGAGI. This chain's CDR3 is CASRIREYSNQPQHF. The DNA for the CDR3 is TGTGCCAGCAGAATAAGAGAATATAGCAATCAGCCCCAGCATTTT.

DNA of the CDR3: TGTGCCAGCCGGGACAGTGAAGCTTTCTTT. Its translation: CASRDSEAFF. The chain joins TRBV6-5 to TRBJ1-1; 7 nucleotides align to TRBD1. V lost 8 bases and J lost 7; bases outside the gene matches: 1. CDR3 size: 10 residues. Germline assignment: CDR1 MNHEY and CDR2 SVGAGI.

This clone was recorded only once. The J gene is TRBJ2-3, the V gene TRBV5-4, with D hard to call. The CDR3 totals 16 residues. The germline gives CDR1 SGHNT, CDR2 YYREEE (reference sequence). Trimming stripped 2 bases from V and 3 bases from J, with 16 bases between. The chain's CDR3 is CASSFFPGLATDTQYF. CDR3 coding DNA: TGTGCCAGCAGCTTTTTTCCCGGTCTGGCGACAGATACGCAGTATTTT. Variable domain in full (rest from reference TRBV5-4 and TRBJ2-3): ETGVTQSPTHLIKTRGQQVTLRCSSQSGHNTVSWYQQALGQGPQFIFQYYREEENGRGNFPPRFSGLQFPNYSSELNVNALELDDSALYLCASSFFPGLATDTQYFGPGTRLTVL.

This clone was seen only once. CDR3 sequence: CASSQGPGATYNEQFF. The CDR3 DNA is TGCGCCAGCAGCCAAGGGCCAGGCGCTACCTACAATGAGCAGTTCTTC. V gene TRBV4-3 combines with J gene TRBJ2-1; no reliable D call. The CDR3 spans 16 residues. In germline, CDR1 is LGHNA, CDR2 YSLEER. V was pared by 1 base and J by 2 bases, with 12 bases between.

The chain employs TRBV7-9 and TRBJ2-3; no clear D. V lost 4 bases, J lost 5 bases, and 7 bases lay in between. Germline CDR1 is SEHNR and CDR2 is FQNEAQ (reference sequence). The CDR3 totals 12 residues. CDR3 sequence: CASSSLKDTQYF. The CDR3, as DNA: TGTGCCAGCAGCTCCCTTAAAGATACGCAGTATTTT.

The chain recombines TRBV5-6 with TRBJ2-6; D perhaps matches TRBD2 (6 bases). The CDR3 is 16 residues long. Germline V gene data show CDR1 as SGHDT and CDR2 as YYEEEE. The V gene lost 4 bases and the J gene lost 3 bases, with 14 bases spanning the gap. This CDR3 is CASSGFGGRGANVLTF. Here the CDR3 DNA reads TGTGCCAGCAGCGGGTTTGGAGGGCGTGGGGCCAACGTCCTGACTTTC.

V usage is TRBV19 and J usage is TRBJ2-1; D is perhaps TRBD2 (5 bases). The CDR3 spans 13 residues. The germline gives CDR1 LNHDA, CDR2 SQIVND (reference sequence). The V end was cut by 5 bases, the J end by 5 bases, with 10 bases between. Here the CDR3 reads CASSWTANNEQFF. The CDR3 DNA reads as TGTGCCAGTAGTTGGACTGCTAACAATGAGCAGTTCTTC.

The chain is built from TRBV15 and TRBJ1-4, with D possibly being TRBD1 (6 bases). The CDR3 runs to 16 residues. V dropped 0 bases and J dropped 4 bases, with 12 bases sitting between them. CDR1 and CDR2 (germline): LNHNV, YYDKDF (reference sequence). The CDR3 loop is CATSRDRTVFNEKLFF. CDR3 nucleotide sequence: TGTGCCACCAGCAGAGATAGGACAGTCTTTAATGAAAAACTGTTTTTT.

The rearrangement uses TRBV4-1 and TRBJ1-2; D perhaps matches TRBD1 (6 bases). V was cut by 0 bases and J by 2 bases, with 16 bases left in between. The germline V gene encodes CDR1 MGHRA and CDR2 YSYEKL. The CDR3 sequence is 17 residues long. The CDR3 DNA reads as TGCGCCAGCAGCCAAGATCTGGCCCTAGGACAGAACTATGGCTACACCTTC. Encoded protein: CASSQDLALGQNYGYTF.

The chain couples TRBV7-2 to TRBJ2-1, with 8 nucleotides matching TRBD1. The CDR3 spans 15 residues. Germline CDR1 reads SGHTA; CDR2 reads FQGNSA. V lost 5 bases, J lost 6 bases, and 9 bases stayed unmatched. The CDR3 here is CASSLQGARGNEQFF. The CDR3 DNA is TGTGCCAGCAGCCTCCAGGGGGCGCGGGGCAATGAGCAGTTCTTC.

The chain recombines TRBV5-8 with TRBJ1-3; 9 nucleotides line up with TRBD1. The V and J ends lost 4 bases and 0 bases, in that order; junction bases with no gene match: 5. Germline V gene lookup returns CDR1 SGHTS and CDR2 YDEGEE. The CDR3 is made up of 16 amino acids. The CDR3 loop is CASSPRDRASGNTIYF. CDR3 DNA: TGTGCCAGCAGCCCCCGGGACAGGGCCTCTGGAAACACCATATATTTT.

The chain employs TRBV29-1 and TRBJ2-7; 8 bases agree with TRBD1. Germline loops: CDR1 SQVTM, CDR2 ANQGSEA. The V gene end was trimmed by 3 bases and the J gene end by 1 base; junction bases not matched to a gene: 8. The CDR3 is made up of 15 amino acids. The CDR3 loop reads CSVDSGRGLSYEQYF. The CDR3 region has the DNA TGCAGCGTTGATAGCGGCAGGGGGCTATCCTACGAGCAGTACTTC.

The rearrangement links TRBV7-2 to TRBJ2-2; D gene unclear. CDR3 length equals 15 residues. V lost 0 bases and J lost 3, with 8 bases in between. Germline lookup yields CDR1 SGHTA and CDR2 FQGNSA. CDR3 bases: TGTGCCAGCAGCTTAGCGATGACCTACACCGGGGAGCTGTTTTTT. It encodes CASSLAMTYTGELFF.

V gene TRBV5-8 combines with J gene TRBJ1-6; D gene ambiguous. Trimming removed 1 base from V and 0 bases from J, with 17 bases in between. Germline values: CDR1 SGHTS, CDR2 YDEGEE. CDR3 length equals 19 residues. CDR3 nucleotide sequence: TGTGCCAGCAGCTTGTTAATGGGCGGAAGGAGCTCCTATAATTCACCCCTCCACTTT. This codes for CASSLLMGGRSSYNSPLHF.

The chain is built from TRBV2 and TRBJ2-7, with a tentative D call TRBD1 (6 bases). This CDR3 contains 15 residues. CDR1 and CDR2 (germline): SNHLY, FYNNEI. The germline V and J ends were trimmed by 6 bases and 4 bases, with 19 bases remaining between them. CDR3 amino acids: CASSASPGQNYEQYF. As DNA, the CDR3 is TGTGCCAGCAGCGCCTCCCCGGGACAAAATTACGAGCAGTACTTC.

This chain joins TRBV28 and TRBJ1-4, with TRBD1 as a possible D gene (5 bases). The V and J ends lost 2 bases and 1 base respectively, with 8 bases between them. The germline CDR1 and CDR2 sequences are MDHEN and SYDVKM. The CDR3 loop spans 15 amino acids. CDR3 nucleotide sequence: TGTGCCAGCAGTTTACGGACACTAACTAATGAAAAACTGTTTTTT. It codes for CASSLRTLTNEKLFF.